This T cell receptor (beta chain) was recorded in a study of CD8 T cells in ankylosing spondylitis (dated by TCRdb to 2016 to 2017). Study-wide context: To find TCR variants linked to disease, the study profiled T cell receptor beta repertoires in ankylosing spondylitis patients and healthy donors. In total, the full study cohort was made up of approximately 99 healthy donors and 25 or so ankylosing spondylitis patients. Peripheral blood was sampled, and synovial fluid was also collected from ankylosing spondylitis patients.

Remarks on this clonotype: The antigen this receptor binds is unknown. No much larger clone exists at a distance of one base, and base qualities are not known.

The research as a whole found: Some of the motif variants had been reported before in the synovial fluid and blood of reactive arthritis patients, a finding that suggests common disease-initiation mechanisms. The disease-linked clones were reported as significantly enriched in matched synovial fluid samples from ankylosing spondylitis patients. Blood from ankylosing spondylitis patients appeared to be characterized by a TCR beta motif composed of 7 to 9 highly homologous amino acid variants. In peripheral blood, the disease-linked clones were found at relatively low frequencies and had a CD8+ phenotype.

The instrument given in TCRdb is Illumina HiSeq 2500. TCR beta libraries were prepared by quantitative 5'-RACE with molecular barcodes. Under the source paper's analysis protocol: Disease-linked TCR variants were identified with a new computational method built on a probabilistic model of VDJ rearrangement. TCRdb took the public reads, trimmed them with fastp at Q25, ran MiXCR for clone calling and kept in-frame beta chains. Under each unique CDR3 protein, matching rows form one entry showing the most common genes and DNA. The V and J calls follow TCRdb's processing rather than the paper's. The sample table records roughly 220,000 distinct CDR3 sequences; 18% of these occur just once. Jointly, the top ten make up about 42% of the sample. According to the germline V gene (reference sequence), CDR1 reads MNHEY and CDR2 reads SMNVEV. The CDR3 covers 16 residues, taking in both the cysteine and the phenylalanine. The only DNA kept is the CDR3, 48 bases in frame from the first base. Here V drops 5 bases and J drops 3 bases, and the junction holds 12 bases not matched to any gene.

Specimen: blood, either unsorted or a sorted T cell fraction (not recorded which). The receptor chain draws on TRBV27 and TRBJ2-7; 8 nucleotides in the junction match TRBD2. This clonotype was obtained from a male donor with ankylosing spondylitis. The CDR3 protein is CASSPPGGSPLYEQYF. The nucleotide sequence reads TGTGCCAGCAGTCCGCCGGGGGGGTCCCCCCTCTACGAGCAGTACTTC.